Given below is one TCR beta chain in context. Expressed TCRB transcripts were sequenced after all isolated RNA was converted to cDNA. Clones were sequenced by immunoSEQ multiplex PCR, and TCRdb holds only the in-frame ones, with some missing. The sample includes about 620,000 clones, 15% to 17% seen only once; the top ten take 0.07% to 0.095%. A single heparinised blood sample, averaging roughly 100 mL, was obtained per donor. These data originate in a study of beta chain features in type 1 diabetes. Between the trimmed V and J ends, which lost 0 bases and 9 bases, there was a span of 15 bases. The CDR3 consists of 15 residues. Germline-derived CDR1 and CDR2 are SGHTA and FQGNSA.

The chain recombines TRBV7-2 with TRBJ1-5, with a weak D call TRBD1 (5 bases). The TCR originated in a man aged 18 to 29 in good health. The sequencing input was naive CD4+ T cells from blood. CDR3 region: CASSLAGDGIRPQHF. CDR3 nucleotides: TGTGCCAGCAGCTTAGCGGGGGACGGTATCCGGCCCCAGCATTTT.